Listed below are T cell receptor beta chains from one sample, sequenced in a study of T cells expressing NK-cell markers. TCRdb reanalyzed the 5' RACE reads, giving one entry per CDR3 protein sequence and no DNA. The specimen's table records 150,000 or so distinct CDR3 sequences. Sequences were obtained from blood T cells: a sorted CD56 or NKG2C T cell subset, CD4+ or CD8+ T cells, or bulk PBMC T cells (not recorded which). These TCRs come from a woman in her forties or fifties in good health. CDR3s include the opening cysteine and the closing phenylalanine or tryptophan.

j_call: TRBJ2-1; v_call: TRBV28; cdr3_aa: CASSLSAGAPRYNEQFF
j_call: TRBJ2-2; v_call: TRBV11-2; cdr3_aa: CASSPGLLTGELFF
j_call: TRBJ1-1; v_call: TRBV11-2; cdr3_aa: CASSLEWEGLEAFF
j_call: TRBJ2-1; v_call: TRBV12-3/TRBV12-4; cdr3_aa: CASSLLLLYEQFF
j_call: TRBJ1-5; v_call: TRBV30; cdr3_aa: CAWSDAGSQPQHF
j_call: TRBJ2-3; v_call: TRBV7-9; cdr3_aa: CASSFVAGAPLDTQYF
j_call: TRBJ2-1; v_call: TRBV6-5; cdr3_aa: CASSYSWGSRSSYNEQFF
j_call: TRBJ2-3; v_call: TRBV5-5; cdr3_aa: CASSSERDETDTQYF
j_call: TRBJ2-5; v_call: TRBV4-1; cdr3_aa: CASSQSLRGYQETQYF
j_call: TRBJ1-1; v_call: TRBV9; cdr3_aa: CASSVESGIHASDTEAFF
j_call: TRBJ1-2; v_call: TRBV4-1; cdr3_aa: CASSQVRGYGYTF
j_call: TRBJ2-1; v_call: TRBV28; cdr3_aa: CASSSSGTYYEQFF
j_call: TRBJ2-1; v_call: TRBV11-3; cdr3_aa: CASSFRRGGDEQFF
j_call: TRBJ2-5; v_call: TRBV7-9; cdr3_aa: CASSLGGTEETQYF
j_call: TRBJ2-5; v_call: TRBV27; cdr3_aa: CASSLLQSGGTQYF
j_call: TRBJ2-2; v_call: TRBV5-6; cdr3_aa: CASSLVLYGGELFF
j_call: TRBJ2-7; v_call: TRBV2; cdr3_aa: CASSSPLRGDEQYF
j_call: TRBJ2-5; v_call: TRBV20-1; cdr3_aa: CSASGLNPTETQYF
j_call: TRBJ2-1; v_call: TRBV5-1; cdr3_aa: CASSPRGGTTYEQFF
j_call: TRBJ2-1; v_call: TRBV4-1; cdr3_aa: CASSLRGGVNEQFF
j_call: TRBJ2-5; v_call: TRBV10-2; cdr3_aa: CATQPGPGETQYF
j_call: TRBJ2-1; v_call: TRBV11-2; cdr3_aa: CASSLEGAFSYNEQFF
j_call: TRBJ2-1; v_call: TRBV27; cdr3_aa: CASSDFGQGPEFF
j_call: TRBJ2-1; v_call: TRBV5-1; cdr3_aa: CASSLGLRMDEQFF
j_call: TRBJ1-4; v_call: TRBV7-9; cdr3_aa: CASSLGGNEKLFF